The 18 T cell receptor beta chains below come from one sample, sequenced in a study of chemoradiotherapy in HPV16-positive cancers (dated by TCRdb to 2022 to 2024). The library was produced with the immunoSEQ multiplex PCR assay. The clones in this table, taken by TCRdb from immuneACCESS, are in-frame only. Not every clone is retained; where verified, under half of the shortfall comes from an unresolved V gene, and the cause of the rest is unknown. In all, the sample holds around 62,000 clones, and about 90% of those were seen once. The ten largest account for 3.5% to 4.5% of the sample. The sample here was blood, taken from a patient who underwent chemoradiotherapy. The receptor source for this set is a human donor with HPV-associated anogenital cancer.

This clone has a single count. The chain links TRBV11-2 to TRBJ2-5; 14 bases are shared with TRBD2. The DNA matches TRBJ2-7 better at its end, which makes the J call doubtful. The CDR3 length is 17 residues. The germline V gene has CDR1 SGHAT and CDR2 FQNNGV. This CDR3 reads CASSLMGLAGVAHEQYF. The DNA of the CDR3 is TGTGCCAGCAGCTTAATGGGACTAGCGGGAGTTGCCCACGAGCAGTACTTC.

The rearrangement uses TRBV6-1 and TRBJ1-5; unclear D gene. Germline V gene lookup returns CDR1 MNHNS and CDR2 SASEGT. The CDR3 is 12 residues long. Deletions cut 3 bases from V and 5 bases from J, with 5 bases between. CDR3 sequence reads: CASSDSDQPQHF. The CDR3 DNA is TGTGCCAGCAGTGACTCCGATCAGCCCCAGCATTTT.

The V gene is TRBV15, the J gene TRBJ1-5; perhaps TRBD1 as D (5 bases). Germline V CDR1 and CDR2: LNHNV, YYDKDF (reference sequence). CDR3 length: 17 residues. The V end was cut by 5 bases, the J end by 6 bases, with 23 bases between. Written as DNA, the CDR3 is TGTGCCACCAGCGCAGAGAGGTTCGGCAGGGATGGTCAGCCCCAGCATTTT. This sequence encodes CATSAERFGRDGQPQHF.

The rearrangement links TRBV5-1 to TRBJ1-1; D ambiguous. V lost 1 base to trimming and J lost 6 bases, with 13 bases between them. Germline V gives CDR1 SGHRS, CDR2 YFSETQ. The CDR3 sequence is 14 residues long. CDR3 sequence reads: CASSLSDGMAEAFF. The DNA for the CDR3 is TGCGCCAGCAGCTTGTCGGACGGCATGGCTGAAGCTTTCTTT.

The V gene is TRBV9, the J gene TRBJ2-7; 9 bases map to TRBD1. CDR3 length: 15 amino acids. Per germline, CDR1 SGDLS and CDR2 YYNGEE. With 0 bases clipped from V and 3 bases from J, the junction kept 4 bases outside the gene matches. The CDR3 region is CASSVEQGAYYEQYF. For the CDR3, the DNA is TGTGCCAGCAGCGTAGAACAGGGGGCGTACTACGAGCAGTACTTC.

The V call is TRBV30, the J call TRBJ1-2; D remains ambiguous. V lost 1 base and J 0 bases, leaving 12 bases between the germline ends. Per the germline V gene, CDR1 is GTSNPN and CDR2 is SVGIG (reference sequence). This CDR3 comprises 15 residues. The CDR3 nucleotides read TGTGCCTGGAGTGCCGGAGGAATAGCTAACTATGGCTACACCTTC. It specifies CAWSAGGIANYGYTF. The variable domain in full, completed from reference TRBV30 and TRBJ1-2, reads SQTIHQWPATLVQPVGSPLSLECTVEGTSNPNLYWYRQAAGRGLQLLFYSVGIGQISSEVPQNLSASRPQDRQFILSSKKLLLSDSGFYLCAWSAGGIANYGYTFGSGTRLTVV.

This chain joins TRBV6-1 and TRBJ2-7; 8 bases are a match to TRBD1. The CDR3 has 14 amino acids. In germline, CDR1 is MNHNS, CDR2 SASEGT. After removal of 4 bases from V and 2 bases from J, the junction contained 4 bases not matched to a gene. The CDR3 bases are TGTGCCAGCAGTGGACGACAGGGGACCTACGAGCAGTACTTC. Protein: CASSGRQGTYEQYF.

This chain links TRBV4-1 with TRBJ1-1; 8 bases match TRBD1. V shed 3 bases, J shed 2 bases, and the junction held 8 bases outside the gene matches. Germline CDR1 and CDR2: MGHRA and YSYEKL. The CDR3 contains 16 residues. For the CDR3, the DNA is TGCGCCAGCAGCCAGGCCGACAGGGGCGGAAACACTGAAGCTTTCTTT. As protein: CASSQADRGGNTEAFF.

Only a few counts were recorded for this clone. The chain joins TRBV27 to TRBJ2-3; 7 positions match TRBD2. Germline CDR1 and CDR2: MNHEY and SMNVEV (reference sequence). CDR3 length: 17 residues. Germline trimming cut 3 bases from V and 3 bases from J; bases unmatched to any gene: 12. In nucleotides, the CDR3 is TGTGCCAGCAGTTTCAATTTGCGGGAGCTCCGAACAGATACGCAGTATTTT. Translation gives CASSFNLRELRTDTQYF.

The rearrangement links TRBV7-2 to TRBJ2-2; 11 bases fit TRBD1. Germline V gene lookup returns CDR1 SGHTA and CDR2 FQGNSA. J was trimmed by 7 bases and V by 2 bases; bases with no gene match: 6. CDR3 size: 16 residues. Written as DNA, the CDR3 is TGTGCCAGCAGCTTATCGTTGGGGACAGGGGGCGGGGAGCTGTTTTTT. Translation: CASSLSLGTGGGELFF.

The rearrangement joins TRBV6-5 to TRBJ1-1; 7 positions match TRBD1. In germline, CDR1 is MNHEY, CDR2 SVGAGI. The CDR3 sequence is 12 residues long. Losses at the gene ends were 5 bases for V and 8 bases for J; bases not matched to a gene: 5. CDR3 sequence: CASSRQGPEAFF. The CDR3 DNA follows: TGTGCCAGCAGTCGACAGGGCCCAGAAGCTTTCTTT.

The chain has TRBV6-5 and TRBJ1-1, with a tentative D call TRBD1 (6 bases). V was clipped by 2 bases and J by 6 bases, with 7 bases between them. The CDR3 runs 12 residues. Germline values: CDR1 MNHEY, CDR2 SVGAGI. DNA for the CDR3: TGTGCCAGCAGTTACAAGGGGGCTGAAGCTTTCTTT. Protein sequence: CASSYKGAEAFF.

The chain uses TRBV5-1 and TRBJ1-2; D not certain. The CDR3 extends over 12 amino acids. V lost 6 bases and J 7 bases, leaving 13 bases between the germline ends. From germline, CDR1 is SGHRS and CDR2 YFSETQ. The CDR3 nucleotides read TGCGCCAGCACTGCCGAGGCAGTTGGCTACACCTTC. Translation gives CASTAEAVGYTF.

CDR3 sequence: CASSFGSGFNYGYTF. In DNA form, the CDR3 reads TGTGCCAGCAGTTTCGGATCTGGCTTCAACTATGGCTACACCTTC. The rearrangement uses TRBV27 and TRBJ1-2; unclear D gene. The CDR3 loop spans 15 amino acids. The V gene lost 3 bases and the J gene lost 2 bases, with 13 bases spanning the gap. CDR1 is MNHEY, CDR2 SMNVEV, per germline (reference sequence).

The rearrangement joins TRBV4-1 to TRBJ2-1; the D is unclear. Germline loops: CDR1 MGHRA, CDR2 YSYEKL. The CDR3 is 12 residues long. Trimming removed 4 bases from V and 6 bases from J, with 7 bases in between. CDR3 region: CASSPLGNEQFF. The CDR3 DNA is TGCGCCAGCAGCCCCCTAGGCAATGAGCAGTTCTTC.

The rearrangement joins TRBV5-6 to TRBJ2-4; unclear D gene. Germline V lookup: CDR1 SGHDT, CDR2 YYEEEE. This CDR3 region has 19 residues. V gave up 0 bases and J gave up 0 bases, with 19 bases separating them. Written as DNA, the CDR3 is TGTGCCAGCAGCTTGGGATACAGCTCAAGCACGCTAGCCAAAAACATTCAGTACTTC. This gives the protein CASSLGYSSSTLAKNIQYF.

In DNA form, the CDR3 reads TGTGCCAGCAGCTTAGTAAGCCCGGGACAGGGGGGGCTCTACGAGCAGTACTTC. Its translation: CASSLVSPGQGGLYEQYF. This chain connects TRBV11-2 to TRBJ2-7, with 11 bases identical to TRBD1. With 1 base clipped from V and 3 bases from J, the junction kept 11 bases outside the gene matches. Looked up from germline, CDR1 is SGHAT and CDR2 is FQNNGV. The CDR3 spans 18 residues.

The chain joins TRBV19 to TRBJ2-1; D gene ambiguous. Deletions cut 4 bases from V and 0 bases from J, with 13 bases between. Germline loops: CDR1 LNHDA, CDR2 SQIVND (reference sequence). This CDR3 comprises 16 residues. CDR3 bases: TGTGCCAGTAGTACCTTTGGCTTAAGCTCCTACAATGAGCAGTTCTTC. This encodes CASSTFGLSSYNEQFF.